This TCR beta chain was profiled in a study of T cell responses to AZD1222 COVID-19 vaccine. Profiled with immunoSEQ multiplex PCR; TCRdb holds only in-frame clones, not every one. Altogether 250,000 to 300,000 clones are present, 90% to 95% being singletons, with the ten largest covering less than 0.6%. Some second doses came at about 4 weeks and others at about 12 weeks; these were pooled. V shed 10 bases, J shed 5 bases, and the junction held 12 bases outside the gene matches. This CDR3 region has 15 residues. In germline, CDR1 is ENHRY, CDR2 SYGVKD. The chain uses TRBV10-3 and TRBJ2-2; TRBD1 aligns across 8 bases. The specimen was peripheral blood, collected 28 days after the second AZD1222 dose. The receptor was derived from an adult who received the AZD1222 COVID-19 vaccine. The CDR3: CANSGGQGETGELFF. The CDR3 nucleotides read TGTGCCAACTCCGGCGGACAGGGTGAAACCGGGGAGCTGTTTTTT.